The sequence of this TCR beta chain was determined in a study of blood T cell repertoires in COVID-19. CDR3 length: 14 amino acids. Per the germline V gene, CDR1 is KGHDR and CDR2 is SFDVKD. Trimming shortened V by 7 bases and J by 4 bases, and 13 bases separated the two germline ends. In the study's own analysis: Reference gene primers were amplified, and this amplification served to estimate nucleated cell counts. The method was immunoSEQ multiplex PCR; TCRdb's version includes in-frame clones alone and lacks a portion of them. V, J and clone size derive from that table, while D and trimming were established from the DNA sequence. The sample shows around 310,000 clones, about 90% of them seen only once. Recruits, aged about 18 to 100 years, lived in 24 US areas. Two negative PCRs, clearance, or symptom resolution were required of recovered Cohort 3 donors.

This TCR was recovered from a man aged 25-45 years who had recovered from COVID-19. The sequencing input was PBMCs or T cells enriched from blood (not recorded which). This chain links TRBV24-1 with TRBJ1-5, with a weak D call TRBD1 (6 bases). DNA of the CDR3: TGTGCCACCAGCGGACAGTGGTCGAATCAGCCCCAGCATTTT. Residues: CATSGQWSNQPQHF.